The TCR beta chain under discussion was sequenced for a study of cytomegalovirus exposure and HLA in healthy donors. The overall study: The approximately 120 million unique TCR beta sequences, from 150 million to 200 million T cells, were found by an earlier analysis. Study findings and constraints: Most TCR sequences proved rare, with some public TCRs found in many donors. In a later analysis, TCR beta V- and J-gene trimming was associated with a missense DCLRE1C variant.

The primer mix had 60 Vbeta and 13 Jbeta primers. Profiled with immunoSEQ multiplex PCR; TCRdb holds only in-frame clones, not every one. This table has some 130,000 clones, approximately 75% appearing once. Those who donated were healthy bone marrow donors. The germline CDR1 and CDR2 sequences are MGHRA and YSYEKL. V was pared by 0 bases and J by 3 bases, with 9 bases between. The CDR3 extends over 14 amino acids. Notes on this clone: Its specificity is unknown.

This chain uses TRBV4-1 with TRBJ2-7; TRBD2 might be the D (5 bases). The sequence came from a woman between 35 and 50 years old in good health and CMV-seropositive. Sequencing was performed on PBMCs. The DNA of the CDR3 is TGCGCCAGCAGCCAAGATGGAGGTGACTACGAGCAGTACTTC. As protein: CASSQDGGDYEQYF.